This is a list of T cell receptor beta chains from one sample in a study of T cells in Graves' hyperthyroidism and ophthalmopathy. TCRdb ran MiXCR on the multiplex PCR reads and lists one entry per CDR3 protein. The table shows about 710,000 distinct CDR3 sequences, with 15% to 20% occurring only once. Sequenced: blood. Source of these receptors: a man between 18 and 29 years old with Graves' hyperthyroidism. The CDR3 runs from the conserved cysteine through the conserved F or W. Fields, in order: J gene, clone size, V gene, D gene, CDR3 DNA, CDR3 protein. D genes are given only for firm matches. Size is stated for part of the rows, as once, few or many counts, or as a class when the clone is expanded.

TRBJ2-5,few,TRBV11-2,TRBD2,TGTGCCAGCAGTAACCCTAGCGGGAGGACGCAGTACTTC,CASSNPSGRTQYF
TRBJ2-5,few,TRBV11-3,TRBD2,TGTGCCAGCACCCCGGGGGGAATTCAAGAGACCCAGCACTTC,CASTPGGIQETQHF
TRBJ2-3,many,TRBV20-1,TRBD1,TGCAGTGCTCAGACAGGGGTAGATACGCAGTATTTT,CSAQTGVDTQYF
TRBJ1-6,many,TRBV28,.,TGTGCCAGCATCGGGGCAAATAATTCACCCCTCCACTTT,CASIGANNSPLHF
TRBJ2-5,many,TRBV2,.,TGTGCCAGCAGTGTAGGGGAGACCCAGTACTTC,CASSVGETQYF
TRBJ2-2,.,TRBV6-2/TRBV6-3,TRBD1,TGTGCCAGCAATACCGGGACAGATAACACCGGGGAGCTGTTTTTT,CASNTGTDNTGELFF
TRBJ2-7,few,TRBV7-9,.,TGTGCCAGCAGCCAGCTAGCGGGACAGGTAGGATCCTACGAGCAGTACTTC,CASSQLAGQVGSYEQYF
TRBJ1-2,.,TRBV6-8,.,TGTGCCAGCAGTTACGCTGCTAACTATGGCTACACCTTC,CASSYAANYGYTF
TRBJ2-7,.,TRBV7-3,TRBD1,TGTGCCAGCAGCTTAACGGGGACAGGGTATTACGAGCAGTACTTC,CASSLTGTGYYEQYF
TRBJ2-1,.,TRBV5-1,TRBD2,TGCGCCAGCAGCCCGGTGGCTAGCGGGAGGACGAGGTCCTACAATGAGCAGTTCTTC,CASSPVASGRTRSYNEQFF
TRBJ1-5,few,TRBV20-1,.,TGCAGTGCTAGGGGGGGGGGGATGGGCGGCAATCAGCCCCAGCATTTT,CSARGGGMGGNQPQHF
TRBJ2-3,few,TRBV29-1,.,TGCAGCGTCCACTCCCCAGAGTTTCGCCTGAGCACAGATACGCAGTATTTT,CSVHSPEFRLSTDTQYF
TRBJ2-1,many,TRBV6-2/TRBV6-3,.,TGTGCCAGCAGTTACTCGGGCAGATACAATGAGCAGTTCTTC,CASSYSGRYNEQFF
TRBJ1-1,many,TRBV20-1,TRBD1,TGCAGTGCTAGAGATCCAGGGGGCGCCGCGACTGAAGCTTTCTTT,CSARDPGGAATEAFF
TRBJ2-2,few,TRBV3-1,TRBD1,TGTGCCAGCAGCGGCCCGGGACAGGGGCACACCGGGGAGCTGTTTTTT,CASSGPGQGHTGELFF
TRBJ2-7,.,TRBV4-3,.,TGCGCCAGCAGCCAAGATTTGAGGTACGAGCAGTACTTC,CASSQDLRYEQYF
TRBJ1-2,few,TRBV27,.,TGTGCCAGCAGTTTATCCCCAAGCTACAGGGTTGGCTACACCTTC,CASSLSPSYRVGYTF
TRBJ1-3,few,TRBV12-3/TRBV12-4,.,TGTGCCAGCAGTTTCTACTCTGGAAACACCATATATTTT,CASSFYSGNTIYF
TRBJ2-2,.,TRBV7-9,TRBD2,TGTGCCAGCAGCACAAGGACTAGCGGGAGGAACGGGGACGGGGAGCTGTTTTTT,CASSTRTSGRNGDGELFF
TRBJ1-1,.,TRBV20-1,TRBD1,TGCAGTGCTAGAAGGGGACAGGTAAACACTGAAGCTTTCTTT,CSARRGQVNTEAFF
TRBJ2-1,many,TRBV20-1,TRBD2,TGCAGTGCTACCGTAGCGGGAGGCTCCTACAATGAGCAGTTCTTC,CSATVAGGSYNEQFF
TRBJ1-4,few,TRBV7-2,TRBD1,TGTGCCAGCAGCCCCTTTGGACAGGGGGCAACTGCAAAACTGTTTTTT,CASSPFGQGATAKLFF
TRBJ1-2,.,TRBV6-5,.,TGTGCCAGCAGTTATTATCGGGGGGAACTTAACTATGGCTACACCTTC,CASSYYRGELNYGYTF
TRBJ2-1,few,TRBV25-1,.,TGTGCCAGCAGTGAATATAGGGAGCAGTTCTTC,CASSEYREQFF
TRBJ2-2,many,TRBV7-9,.,TGTGCCAGCAGCTCCCAGGGATTAGCGAACACCGGGGAGCTGTTTTTT,CASSSQGLANTGELFF
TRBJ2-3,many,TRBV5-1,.,TGCGCCAGCAGCTTACCCAGGGACCTCACAGATACGCAGTATTTT,CASSLPRDLTDTQYF
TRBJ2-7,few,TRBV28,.,TGTGCCAGCAGTTTCTACGCCTACGAGCAGTACTTC,CASSFYAYEQYF
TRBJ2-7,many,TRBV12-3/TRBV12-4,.,TGTGCCAGCACCTCCAGGACACCCCCTTACGAGCAGTACTTC,CASTSRTPPYEQYF
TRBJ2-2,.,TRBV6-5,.,TGTGCCAGCAGTTACATCGTCATAGCACTCGGCACCGGGGAGCTGTTTTTT,CASSYIVIALGTGELFF
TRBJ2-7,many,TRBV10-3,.,TGTGCCATCAGTGAGTTGGAGAAGGACGAGCAGTACTTC,CAISELEKDEQYF
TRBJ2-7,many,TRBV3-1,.,TGTGCCAGCAGCCAAGACACTACCTACGAGCAGTACTTC,CASSQDTTYEQYF